The 20 T cell receptor beta chains in this list originate from one sample, sequenced in a study of T cells in Graves' hyperthyroidism and ophthalmopathy (dated by TCRdb to between 2018 and 2021). Receptor amplification or capture employed multiplex PCR. The sequencer listed for this sample is Illumina HiSeq 2000. The TCR beta CDR3 regions were amplified from RNA transcripts. The TCR CDR3 was subjected to a first round of RT-PCR using the HTBI primer set and the Qiagen OneStep RT-PCR kit. TCRdb applied fastp at Q25 and MiXCR to the public reads, then kept only in-frame beta chains. Rows are unified per CDR3 protein, each entry keeping the most common DNA and genes. The sample has about 600,000 distinct CDR3 sequences on record, 11% to 15% of them singletons. Of the sample, roughly 7.7% is held by the ten largest clones. The material sequenced was blood. Receptors originate from a woman between 18 and 29 years old with Graves' ophthalmopathy.

This clonotype was seen many times. The rearrangement uses TRBV6-1 and TRBJ1-6; a weak D match, TRBD1 (5 bases). The germline gives CDR1 MNHNS, CDR2 SASEGT. CDR3 length: 14 amino acids. The germline V and J ends were trimmed by 3 bases and 8 bases, with 11 bases remaining between them. The chain's CDR3 is CASSDGAKDSPLHF. DNA for the CDR3: TGTGCCAGCAGTGACGGGGCGAAGGATTCACCCCTCCACTTT.

This clonotype was observed many times. V usage is TRBV6-1 and J usage is TRBJ2-1; 8 nucleotides line up with TRBD2. Germline V gene data show CDR1 as MNHNS and CDR2 as SASEGT. CDR3 length: 16 residues. The V gene end was trimmed by 5 bases and the J gene end by 1 base; junction bases not matched to a gene: 7. This CDR3 is CASSTNGGGSYNEQFF. CDR3 DNA sequence: TGTGCCAGCAGTACCAACGGGGGGGGGTCCTACAATGAGCAGTTCTTC.

This clonotype was counted at least ten times. The chain carries TRBV28 and TRBJ2-4; D gene ambiguous. V was shortened by 6 bases and J by 0 bases, with 9 bases between the two germline ends. Per germline, CDR1 MDHEN and CDR2 SYDVKM. The CDR3 totals 14 residues. The DNA for the CDR3 is TGTGCCAGCAGCCAAGAACTAGCCAAAAACATTCAGTACTTC. It yields the protein CASSQELAKNIQYF.

This clonotype was detected ten times or more. V is TRBV12-3 or TRBV12-4 and J is TRBJ2-4; 10 bases match TRBD2. The CDR3 consists of 17 residues. V lost 3 bases, J lost 0 bases, and 5 bases stayed unmatched. As DNA, the CDR3 is TGTGCCAGCAGTTTCCGGACTAGCGGAAAAGCCAAAAACATTCAGTACTTC. Translating it yields CASSFRTSGKAKNIQYF.

The table lists this clonotype with many counts. The rearrangement links TRBV20-1 to TRBJ1-5; D is possibly TRBD1 (6 bases). V lost 0 bases, J lost 6 bases, and 15 bases lay in between. The CDR3 runs 15 residues. CDR1 DFQATT and CDR2 SNEGSKA come from the germline V gene (reference sequence). The CDR3 sequence is CSAREGHSQPQPQHF. CDR3 coding DNA: TGCAGTGCTAGAGAGGGACATTCACAACCTCAGCCCCAGCATTTT.

This clonotype was recorded many times. The chain combines TRBV2 with TRBJ2-3, with 8 bases that match TRBD2. The CDR3 covers 17 residues. The trim removed 8 bases at V and 0 bases at J, leaving 13 bases unmatched. Germline CDR1 SNHLY, CDR2 FYNNEI. Written as DNA, the CDR3 is TGTGCCAGCGCGCCTCTTCCTAGCGGGCCTAGCACAGATACGCAGTATTTT. The encoded protein is CASAPLPSGPSTDTQYF.

This clonotype has ten or more counts. V usage is TRBV18 and J usage is TRBJ1-1, with TRBD1 as a possible D gene (5 bases). The germline gives CDR1 KGHSH, CDR2 LQKENI. Trimming removed 3 bases at V and 1 base at J, with 15 bases between. The CDR3 has 16 amino acids. The CDR3 DNA reads as TGTGCCAGCTCACCCCTCTCGGGGGGTGCGAACACTGAAGCTTTCTTT. This sequence encodes CASSPLSGGANTEAFF.

The V gene is TRBV11-3, the J gene TRBJ2-2; no reliable D call. Looked up from germline, CDR1 is SGHNT and CDR2 is YENEEA. The CDR3 is 16 residues long. Trimming left V 4 bases short and J 0 bases short, with 12 bases between. The DNA for the CDR3 is TGTGCCAGCAGCTCCATCGAACTACCGAACACCGGGGAGCTGTTTTTT. This sequence encodes CASSSIELPNTGELFF.

The V call is TRBV6-1, the J call TRBJ2-7; perhaps TRBD2 as D (5 bases). Between the trimmed V and J ends, which lost 6 bases and 6 bases, there was a span of 12 bases. This CDR3 spans 12 amino acids. The germline CDR1 and CDR2 sequences are MNHNS and SASEGT. Written as DNA, the CDR3 is TGTGCCAGCAGCCCGGGGTCCGCCGAGCAGTACTTC. Protein: CASSPGSAEQYF.

This clonotype was recorded at least ten times. The chain carries TRBV18 and TRBJ2-5; D gene unclear. V was cut by 3 bases and J by 3 bases, with 8 bases left in between. Germline-derived CDR1 and CDR2 are KGHSH and LQKENI. There are 13 residues in the CDR3. As DNA, the CDR3 is TGTGCCAGCTCACCGGCTACTGAAGAGACCCAGTACTTC. It codes for CASSPATEETQYF.

This clonotype was recorded many times. The V gene is TRBV28, the J gene TRBJ1-5; D remains ambiguous. Germline loops: CDR1 MDHEN, CDR2 SYDVKM. V was shortened by 5 bases and J by 5 bases, with 25 bases between the two germline ends. The CDR3 spans 18 residues. The CDR3 DNA sequence: TGTGCCAGCAGTCCCCCCGGCGTGGGCCGGTCGGGTGATCAGCCCCAGCATTTT. Protein product: CASSPPGVGRSGDQPQHF.

This clonotype was recorded many times. The chain is built from TRBV7-8 and TRBJ2-5; the match to TRBD1 covers 7 bases. The CDR3 contains 15 residues. V shed 1 base, J shed 2 bases, and the junction held 4 bases outside the gene matches. In germline, CDR1 is SGHVS, CDR2 FQNEAQ. The CDR3 sequence: CASSLGRTGQETQYF. For the CDR3, the DNA is TGTGCCAGCAGCTTAGGCAGGACAGGTCAAGAGACCCAGTACTTC.

The chain has TRBV5-5 and TRBJ1-6, with a possible D match to TRBD1 (6 bases). V was clipped by 2 bases and J by 7 bases, with 22 bases between them. CDR1 and CDR2 from the germline V gene are SGHKS and YYEKEE (reference sequence). The CDR3 runs to 18 residues. The CDR3 region has the DNA TGTGCCAGCAGCTTTGAGCGTAGGACAGTGGCATTAAATTCACCCCTCCACTTT. Protein: CASSFERRTVALNSPLHF.

Comment on this clonotype: A much larger clone is a single base away; this may be a read error. V is TRBV11-1 and J is TRBJ2-3; TRBD2 matches 8 bases. V shed 10 bases and J 3 bases; nucleotides not matched to a gene: 9. Germline CDR1 SGHAT, CDR2 FQDESV (reference sequence). The length of the CDR3 is 14 residues. The CDR3 sequence is CAIPGGEGTDTQYF. Here the CDR3 DNA reads TGTGCCATCCCGGGGGGGGAGGGGACAGATACGCAGTATTTT.

Note on this clonotype: A read error is possible here, since a much larger clone lies one base away. The rearrangement uses TRBV18 and TRBJ2-5; D might be TRBD1 or TRBD2, each matching 5 bases. Germline CDR1 reads KGHSH; CDR2 reads LQKENI. This CDR3 is 14 amino acids long. DNA of the CDR3: TGTGCCGGCTCACCGGGCAGGGAGCAAGAGACCCAGTACTTC. It yields the protein CAGSPGREQETQYF.

The chain couples TRBV5-1 to TRBJ1-1; 9 bases are shared with TRBD1. Per the germline V gene, CDR1 is SGHRS and CDR2 is YFSETQ. Trimming took 0 bases from V and 3 from J; bases not matched to a gene: 6. The CDR3 contains 16 residues. Written as DNA, the CDR3 is TGCGCCAGCAGCTTGGAGGGGACAGGGCGATACACTGAAGCTTTCTTT. It yields the protein CASSLEGTGRYTEAFF.

The V and J genes are TRBV2 and TRBJ2-7; 7 bases align to TRBD1. Germline V gives CDR1 SNHLY, CDR2 FYNNEI. This CDR3 region has 13 residues. With 10 bases clipped from V and 2 bases from J, the junction kept 8 bases outside the gene matches. The CDR3 reads CATDTGTAYEQYF. The DNA for the CDR3 is TGTGCCACCGACACCGGGACAGCCTACGAGCAGTACTTC.

This clonotype was recorded at least ten times. The J gene is TRBJ1-2, the V gene TRBV28; a possible D gene is TRBD1 (5 bases). The length of the CDR3 is 13 residues. V lost 5 bases and J lost 1, with 8 bases in between. The germline V gene has CDR1 MDHEN and CDR2 SYDVKM. The CDR3 spells CASSAGINYGYTF. Written as DNA, the CDR3 is TGTGCCAGCAGTGCAGGGATTAACTATGGCTACACCTTC.

This clonotype appeared many times. The V and J genes are TRBV20-1 and TRBJ1-1; no clear D. Per the germline V gene, CDR1 is DFQATT and CDR2 is SNEGSKA (reference sequence). The CDR3 is made up of 14 amino acids. V was shortened by 0 bases and J by 4 bases, with 12 bases between the two germline ends. The CDR3 DNA sequence: TGCAGTGCTAGAGATTCTTCTCGGGGCACTGAAGCTTTCTTT. It translates to CSARDSSRGTEAFF.

This clonotype was detected ten times or more. J is TRBJ2-1 and V is TRBV27, with D tentatively TRBD2 (7 bases). Germline lookup yields CDR1 MNHEY and CDR2 SMNVEV (reference sequence). This CDR3 is 15 amino acids long. The V end was cut by 4 bases, the J end by 6 bases, with 16 bases between. The CDR3 DNA reads TGTGCCAGCAGTTGGGGGGCGGGGGACATCAATGAGCAGTTCTTC. Its protein product is CASSWGAGDINEQFF.